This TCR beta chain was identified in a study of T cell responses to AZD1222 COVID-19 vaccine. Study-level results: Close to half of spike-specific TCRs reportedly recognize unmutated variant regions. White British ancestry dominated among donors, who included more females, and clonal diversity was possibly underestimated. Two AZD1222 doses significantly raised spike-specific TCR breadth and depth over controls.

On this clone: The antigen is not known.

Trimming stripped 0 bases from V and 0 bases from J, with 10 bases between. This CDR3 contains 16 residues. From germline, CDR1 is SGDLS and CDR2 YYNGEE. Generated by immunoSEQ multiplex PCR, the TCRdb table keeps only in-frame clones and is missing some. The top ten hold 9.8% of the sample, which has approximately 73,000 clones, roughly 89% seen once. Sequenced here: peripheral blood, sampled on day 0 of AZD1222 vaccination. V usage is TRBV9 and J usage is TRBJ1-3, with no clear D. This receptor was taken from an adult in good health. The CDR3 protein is CASSVDPGSSGNTIYF. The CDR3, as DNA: TGTGCCAGCAGCGTAGACCCGGGTAGCTCTGGAAACACCATATATTTT.